What follows are 30 T cell receptor beta chains derived from one specimen sequenced in a study of T-cell reconstitution after alpha-beta-depleted transplantation in children (dated by TCRdb to between 2015 and 2016). Library creation used PCR. The listed sequencing device is Illumina HiSeq 2500. Molecular barcoding was employed in the preparation of TCR libraries, with unique molecular identifiers being used to normalize TCRbeta repertoire quantification. The public reads were quality trimmed at Q25 with fastp and then assembled into clones with MiXCR by TCRdb, keeping productive beta chains. A single entry per CDR3 protein holds the most common genes and DNA from its merged rows. The sample records some 280,000 distinct CDR3 sequences, 9.9% of which are singletons. The biggest ten clones account for roughly 9.1% of the sample. Source: PBMCs from the stem cell graft donor, taken from the stem cell graft. The receptors originated from a human donor who donated a stem cell graft to a child with SCID.

The chain carries TRBV6-1 and TRBJ2-2; D unclear. This CDR3 is built from 16 residues. The V end lost 5 bases, the J end lost 1 base, and 14 bases lay between the germline ends. Germline loops: CDR1 MNHNS, CDR2 SASEGT. This chain's CDR3 is CASSSSSWGNTGELFF. As DNA, the CDR3 is TGTGCCAGCAGTAGTTCATCGTGGGGGAACACCGGGGAGCTGTTTTTT.

This clonotype was found many times. The chain couples TRBV10-3 to TRBJ1-6; D ambiguous. In germline, CDR1 is ENHRY, CDR2 SYGVKD. CDR3 length equals 12 residues. Trimming took 3 bases from V and 8 from J, leaving 5 bases between them. This CDR3 reads CAISDYDSPLHF. The CDR3 DNA reads TGTGCCATCAGTGATTATGATTCACCCCTCCACTTT.

This clonotype has a count of ten or more. V usage is TRBV5-1 and J usage is TRBJ2-3; D gene uncertain. The germline gives CDR1 SGHRS, CDR2 YFSETQ. The CDR3 totals 13 residues. V shed 1 base and J shed 4 bases, with 7 bases lying between them. Written as DNA, the CDR3 is TGCGCCAGCAGCTTGAAGGGTCCAGATACGCAGTATTTT. Translating gives CASSLKGPDTQYF.

The rearrangement uses TRBV7-9 and TRBJ2-1; D is unclear. From germline, CDR1 is SEHNR and CDR2 FQNEAQ (reference sequence). V lost 6 bases, J lost 8 bases, and 20 bases lay in between. The CDR3 totals 15 residues. The CDR3 DNA follows: TGTGCCAGCAGTCCTGACTCTTGGATAGTCTATGAGCAGTTCTTC. Translated: CASSPDSWIVYEQFF.

There are a few counts of this clonotype. This chain uses TRBV27 with TRBJ2-3; 9 bases fit TRBD1. The length of the CDR3 is 17 residues. Germline CDR1 and CDR2: MNHEY and SMNVEV (reference sequence). V lost 5 bases to trimming and J lost 1 base; unmatched junction nucleotides: 10. The DNA for the CDR3 is TGTGCCAGCAGTCCCAAGACAGGGGGTGTAGGCACAGATACGCAGTATTTT. Translation gives CASSPKTGGVGTDTQYF.

This clonotype was seen more than once but under ten times. The CDR3 reads CASSTGALGPDHEQYF. DNA for the CDR3: TGCGCCAGCAGCACCGGGGCCCTTGGCCCGGACCACGAGCAGTACTTC. The chain carries TRBV5-1 and TRBJ2-7, with D perhaps being TRBD1 or TRBD2 (5 bases each). Germline CDR1 and CDR2: SGHRS and YFSETQ. Trimming shortened V by 4 bases and J by 5 bases, and 22 bases separated the two germline ends. The length of the CDR3 is 16 residues.

This clonotype came up many times. This chain joins TRBV9 and TRBJ2-2; TRBD1 aligns across 8 bases. Germline V gene data show CDR1 as SGDLS and CDR2 as YYNGEE. The V gene end was trimmed by 4 bases and the J gene end by 3 bases; junction bases not matched to a gene: 5. This CDR3 spans 15 amino acids. The CDR3: CASSKDREYTGELFF. In DNA form, the CDR3 reads TGTGCCAGCAGCAAGGACAGGGAGTACACCGGGGAGCTGTTTTTT. Using reference TRBV9 and TRBJ2-2 for the parts outside the CDR3, the full variable domain is DSGVTQTPKHLITATGQRVTLRCSPRSGDLSVYWYQQSLDQGLQFLIQYYNGEERAKGNILERFSAQQFPDLHSELNLSSLELGDSALYFCASSKDREYTGELFFGEGSRLTVL.

This clonotype was detected only a few times. V and J are TRBV5-1 and TRBJ1-2; TRBD1 agrees at 9 bases. The CDR3 runs 14 residues. Germline V gene lookup returns CDR1 SGHRS and CDR2 YFSETQ. Unmatched junction bases numbered 6, after V lost 4 bases and J lost 5 bases. CDR3 residues: CASSTGQGPYGYTF. Here the CDR3 DNA reads TGCGCCAGCAGCACGGGACAGGGACCTTATGGCTACACCTTC.

This clonotype was counted only a few times. V and J are TRBV5-1 and TRBJ1-1; the match to TRBD1 covers 8 bases. V shed 3 bases and J 6 bases; nucleotides not matched to a gene: 10. The CDR3 consists of 15 residues. CDR1 is SGHRS and CDR2 is YFSETQ in the germline V gene. The CDR3, as DNA: TGCGCCAGCAGCTCGATGGACAGGGATGGGGCTGAAGCTTTCTTT. Its protein is CASSSMDRDGAEAFF. Looking up the rest from reference TRBV5-1 and TRBJ1-1 gives the full variable domain: KAGVTQTPRYLIKTRGQQVTLSCSPISGHRSVSWYQQTPGQGLQFLFEYFSETQRNKGNFPGRFSGRQFSNSRSEMNVSTLELGDSALYLCASSSMDRDGAEAFFGQGTRLTVV.

This clonotype was detected ten times or more. The chain has TRBV10-3 and TRBJ2-2; D remains ambiguous. The ends were cut back, 10 bases at V and 4 bases at J, with 22 bases in the middle. Per germline, CDR1 ENHRY and CDR2 SYGVKD. The CDR3 loop spans 16 amino acids. The CDR3, as DNA: TGTGCCACCAACCCCCGCGCTGACTTCGGCACCGGGGAGCTGTTTTTT. It is translated as CATNPRADFGTGELFF.

The V gene is TRBV7-9, the J gene TRBJ2-1, with D maybe TRBD2 (6 bases). CDR1 is SEHNR and CDR2 is FQNEAQ in the germline V gene (reference sequence). The CDR3 extends over 17 amino acids. Trimming pared 3 bases from V and 2 bases from J, leaving 17 bases between. The CDR3 is CASSFISGAGPYNEQFF. CDR3 bases: TGTGCCAGCAGCTTTATCTCGGGAGCCGGCCCCTACAATGAGCAGTTCTTC.

In DNA form, the CDR3 reads TGTGCCAGCAGCCAAGAAAGGGTGGCGTTGAGTGGCTACACCTTC. Its translation: CASSQERVALSGYTF. J is TRBJ1-2 and V is TRBV3-1, with D hard to call. V was pared by 0 bases and J by 7 bases, with 15 bases between. CDR1 and CDR2 from the germline V gene are LGHDT and YNNKEL (reference sequence). The CDR3 totals 15 residues.

V usage is TRBV5-1 and J usage is TRBJ2-1, with D possibly matching TRBD2 (6 bases). Deletions cut 3 bases from V and 0 bases from J, with 16 bases between. This CDR3 has 17 residues. In germline, CDR1 is SGHRS, CDR2 YFSETQ. The CDR3 region has the DNA TGCGCCAGCAGCTCCGGTTATAGCGGCGGCTCCTACAATGAGCAGTTCTTC. The encoded protein is CASSSGYSGGSYNEQFF.

V gene TRBV11-1 combines with J gene TRBJ1-3, with D unresolved. Trimming removed 8 bases at V and 7 bases at J, with 15 bases between. The CDR3 covers 13 residues. Per germline, CDR1 SGHAT and CDR2 FQDESV (reference sequence). CDR3: CASGSIPGNTIYF. The CDR3 nucleotides read TGTGCCAGCGGTTCGATTCCGGGTAACACCATATATTTT.

The V gene is TRBV5-1, the J gene TRBJ1-1, with D tentatively TRBD1 (6 bases). V lost 2 bases, J lost 1 base, and 12 bases lay in between. The CDR3 loop spans 15 amino acids. The germline V gene has CDR1 SGHRS and CDR2 YFSETQ. CDR3 nucleotides: TGCGCCAGCAGCTTTAACAGGGCGGCGAACACTGAAGCTTTCTTT. It is translated as CASSFNRAANTEAFF.

A single count supports this clonotype. The J gene is TRBJ2-7, the V gene TRBV6-2 or TRBV6-3; D possibly corresponds to TRBD2 (5 bases). Per germline, CDR1 MNHEY and CDR2 SVGEGT. CDR3 size: 16 residues. V gave up 0 bases and J gave up 2 bases, with 14 bases separating them. Written as DNA, the CDR3 is TGTGCCAGCAGTTACTCGAAAGGGAGTGTAGCCTACGAGCAGTACTTC. Translated: CASSYSKGSVAYEQYF.

Ten or more counts support this clonotype. CDR3 DNA: TGTGCCAGCAGAAGCGGGGTACCAAATTCACCCCTCCACTTT. It encodes CASRSGVPNSPLHF. This chain connects TRBV27 to TRBJ1-6; unclear D gene. Germline V gene data show CDR1 as MNHEY and CDR2 as SMNVEV (reference sequence). V was pared by 6 bases and J by 7 bases, with 13 bases between. This CDR3 spans 14 amino acids.

This clonotype has at least ten counts. V is TRBV9 and J is TRBJ2-1; D may be TRBD1 (5 bases). V was clipped by 0 bases and J by 4 bases, with 5 bases between them. Germline CDR1 and CDR2: SGDLS and YYNGEE. The CDR3 runs 13 residues. CDR3 in DNA: TGTGCCAGCAGCGTAGAGGGGTACAATGAGCAGTTCTTC. Its protein product is CASSVEGYNEQFF.

This clonotype was detected ten times or more. V is TRBV7-6 and J is TRBJ1-5, with a weak D call TRBD1 (5 bases). The V end lost 11 bases, the J end lost 2 bases, and 13 bases lay between the germline ends. Looked up from germline, CDR1 is SGHVS and CDR2 is FNYEAQ. The CDR3 loop spans 13 amino acids. The CDR3 is CASGQARNQPQHF. For the CDR3, the DNA is TGTGCCTCGGGGCAGGCCCGCAATCAGCCCCAGCATTTT.

This clonotype showed up just a few times. This rearrangement joins TRBV7-3 to TRBJ2-3; 15 bases map to TRBD2. From germline, CDR1 is SGHTA and CDR2 FQGTGA. The CDR3 is 18 residues long. Trimming cost V 0 bases and J 4 bases; bases outside gene matches: 5. The CDR3 bases are TGTGCCAGCAGCTTAACAGGACTAGCGGGGGGGATCTCAGATACGCAGTATTTT. Protein product: CASSLTGLAGGISDTQYF.

V and J are TRBV27 and TRBJ2-7; TRBD1 might be the D (6 bases). CDR3 length: 13 amino acids. The germline CDR1 and CDR2 sequences are MNHEY and SMNVEV (reference sequence). The germline V and J ends were trimmed by 8 bases and 7 bases, with 18 bases remaining between them. The CDR3 here is CASCPAGVREQYF. CDR3 DNA sequence: TGTGCCAGCTGCCCTGCAGGGGTGAGGGAGCAGTACTTC.

Written as DNA, the CDR3 is TGCAGCGTTGAAGTTGGGATAGTTGATTCCTACAATGAGCAGTTCTTC. Protein: CSVEVGIVDSYNEQFF. The V call is TRBV29-1, the J call TRBJ2-1; D is ambiguous. The CDR3 has 16 residues. The germline V gene has CDR1 SQVTM and CDR2 ANQGSEA. Trimming left V 1 base short and J 1 base short, with 14 bases between.

The CDR3 DNA follows: TGTGCCAGCAGCCAAGCACCACAGGGCTACGAGCAGTACTTC. Translating it yields CASSQAPQGYEQYF. The chain joins TRBV14 to TRBJ2-7; D may be TRBD1 (6 bases). CDR1 is SGHDN, CDR2 FVKESK, per germline. The ends were cut back, 1 base at V and 3 bases at J, with 10 bases in the middle. This CDR3 region has 14 residues.

J is TRBJ1-2 and V is TRBV9; no definite D call. The CDR3 totals 11 residues. V was trimmed by 6 bases and J by 4 bases, leaving 7 bases between them. Germline loops: CDR1 SGDLS, CDR2 YYNGEE. CDR3 in amino acids: CASKSRYGYTF. The CDR3, as DNA: TGTGCCAGCAAGTCCCGCTATGGCTACACCTTC.

V and J are TRBV5-1 and TRBJ2-5; D call uncertain. V lost 0 bases, J lost 2 bases, and 5 bases lay in between. This CDR3 contains 13 residues. Germline lookup yields CDR1 SGHRS and CDR2 YFSETQ. CDR3: CASSLVTQETQYF. CDR3 sequence (DNA): TGCGCCAGCAGCTTGGTTACGCAAGAGACCCAGTACTTC.

This clonotype has just a few counts. The rearrangement links TRBV19 to TRBJ2-1, with D possibly matching TRBD1 (5 bases). V was trimmed by 7 bases and J by 1 base, leaving 11 bases between them. The CDR3 is made up of 14 amino acids. Germline V lookup: CDR1 LNHDA, CDR2 SQIVND (reference sequence). CDR3 bases: TGTGCCAGTACGTTCAGGGCTTCCTACAATGAGCAGTTCTTC. Translation gives CASTFRASYNEQFF.

This sequence joins TRBV12-3 or TRBV12-4 and TRBJ2-5, with D possibly matching TRBD2 (6 bases). Trimming cost V 3 bases and J 4 bases, with 27 bases left between them. The CDR3 is 19 residues long. The chain's CDR3 is CASSFWIGGFGKDRETQYF. In DNA form, the CDR3 reads TGTGCCAGCAGTTTTTGGATCGGGGGATTTGGAAAGGATCGAGAGACCCAGTACTTC.

The sample holds many counts of this clonotype. The chain carries TRBV20-1 and TRBJ2-7, with D tentatively TRBD2 (6 bases). This CDR3 is built from 13 residues. In germline, CDR1 is DFQATT, CDR2 SNEGSKA (reference sequence). The germline V and J ends were trimmed by 5 bases and 2 bases, with 13 bases remaining between them. In DNA form, the CDR3 reads TGCAGTGCTCCCTTCGGGGGAGCCTACGAGCAGTACTTC. This translates into CSAPFGGAYEQYF.

This clonotype has only one observation. This rearrangement joins TRBV20-1 to TRBJ2-5; possible D gene TRBD2, 5 bases. V was shortened by 1 base and J by 4 bases, with 16 bases between the two germline ends. CDR1 DFQATT and CDR2 SNEGSKA come from the germline V gene (reference sequence). The CDR3 covers 15 residues. The CDR3 is CSARGNWGVGETQYF. For the CDR3, the DNA is TGCAGTGCTAGAGGAAATTGGGGAGTGGGAGAGACCCAGTACTTC.

CDR3 sequence reads: CASSFGAGRGPVNEQFF. The DNA of the CDR3 is TGTGCCAGCAGCTTTGGCGCCGGGCGGGGGCCTGTCAATGAGCAGTTCTTC. The rearrangement joins TRBV7-9 to TRBJ2-1, with D maybe TRBD2 (7 bases). This CDR3 has 17 amino acids. Trimming stripped 3 bases from V and 6 bases from J, with 21 bases between. The germline CDR1 and CDR2 sequences are SEHNR and FQNEAQ (reference sequence). The full variable domain, in which reference TRBV7-9 and TRBJ2-1 provide the parts outside the CDR3, is DTGVSQNPRHKITKRGQNVTFRCDPISEHNRLYWYRQTLGQGPEFLTYFQNEAQLEKSRLLSDRFSAERPKGSFSTLEIQRTEQGDSAMYLCASSFGAGRGPVNEQFFGPGTRLTVL.